The rows below give T cell receptor beta chains drawn from one sample of a study of T cell responses to AZD1222 COVID-19 vaccine. Profiling relied on immunoSEQ multiplex PCR, and the TCRdb table lists in-frame clones only, not all of them. Here the sample spans over 75,000 clones, 75% to 90% being singletons. The input for sequencing was peripheral blood, taken on day 0 of AZD1222 vaccination. The receptors come from an adult in good health. Each CDR3 is given with its conserved first and last residue. Fields, in order: D gene, clone size, J gene, V gene, CDR3 DNA, CDR3 protein. The D gene is left open where the match is weak. For some rows the clone size is stated as once, few or many, or as a class when expanded; others skip it.

-	-	TRBJ2-5	TRBV10-1	TGCGCCAGCAGTGATCACGAGACCCAGTACTTC	CASSDHETQYF
-	-	TRBJ1-1	TRBV6-6	TGTGCCAGCACTCCCGGGGGGGCGCCTAGTGAAGCTTTCTTT	CASTPGGAPSEAFF
-	-	TRBJ2-2	TRBV5-1	TGCGCCAGCAGCCCGGTCACGCCGAGAGGGACCGGGGAGCTGTTTTTT	CASSPVTPRGTGELFF
TRBD2	-	TRBJ2-2	TRBV9	TGTGCCAGCAGCACTCCTGCAAGACTAGCGGGAGGGCCGGTCGGGGAGCTGTTTTTT	CASSTPARLAGGPVGELFF
-	once	TRBJ2-3	TRBV6-6	TGTGCCAGCAGTCCCGGCTGGGGTCTATTCACAGATACGCAGTATTTT	CASSPGWGLFTDTQYF
-	-	TRBJ1-1	TRBV7-6	TGTGCCAGCAGCTCCGGGATGAACACTGAAGCTTTCTTT	CASSSGMNTEAFF
TRBD2	-	TRBJ2-5	TRBV24-1	TGTGCCACCAGTGATCCGTTTAAGGACTCCCCGCGGGAGACCCGGTACTTC	CATSDPFKDSPRETRYF
-	-	TRBJ2-1	TRBV6-5	TGTGCCAGCAGCAACGCAAGGGGAAGCAATGAGCAGTTCTTC	CASSNARGSNEQFF
TRBD2	-	TRBJ2-7	TRBV29-1	TGCAGCGTCCACACTAGCGGGAGGAACAACGAGCAGTACTTC	CSVHTSGRNNEQYF
-	-	TRBJ2-4	TRBV6-2/TRBV6-3	TGTGCCAGCAGCCCTTTAGGACGGGAAAACATTCAGTACTTC	CASSPLGRENIQYF
-	-	TRBJ1-3	TRBV5-4	TGTGCCAGCAGCTTGGGACAGCCGAGTTCGGACACCATATATTTT	CASSLGQPSSDTIYF
-	few	TRBJ1-2	TRBV5-6	TGTGCCAGCAGCTTGGACAGGAGGTATGGCTACACCTTC	CASSLDRRYGYTF
TRBD2	-	TRBJ2-5	TRBV5-1	TGCGCCAGCAGCCTGGGACGGCGTAGCGGGAGCTTTGAGACCCAGTACTTC	CASSLGRRSGSFETQYF